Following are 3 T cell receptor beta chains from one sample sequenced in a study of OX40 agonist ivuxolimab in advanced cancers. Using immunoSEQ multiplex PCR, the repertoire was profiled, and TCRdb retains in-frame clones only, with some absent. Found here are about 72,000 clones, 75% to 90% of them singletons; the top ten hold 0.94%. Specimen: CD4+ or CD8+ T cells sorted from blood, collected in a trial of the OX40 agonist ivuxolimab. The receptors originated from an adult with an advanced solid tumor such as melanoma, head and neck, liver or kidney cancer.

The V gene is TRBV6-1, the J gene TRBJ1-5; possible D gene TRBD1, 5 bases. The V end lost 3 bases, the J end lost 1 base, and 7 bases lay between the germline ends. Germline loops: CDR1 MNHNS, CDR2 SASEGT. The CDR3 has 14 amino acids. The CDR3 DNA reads TGTGCCAGCAGTGAGGGACGGAGCAATCAGCCCCAGCATTTT. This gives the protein CASSEGRSNQPQHF.

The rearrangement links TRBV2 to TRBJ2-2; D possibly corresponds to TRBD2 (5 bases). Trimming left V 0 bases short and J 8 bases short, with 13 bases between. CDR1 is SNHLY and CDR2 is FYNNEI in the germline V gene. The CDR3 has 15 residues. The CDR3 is CASSEAGSIGGELFF. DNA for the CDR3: TGTGCCAGCAGTGAAGCTGGGAGTATAGGGGGGGAGCTGTTTTTT.

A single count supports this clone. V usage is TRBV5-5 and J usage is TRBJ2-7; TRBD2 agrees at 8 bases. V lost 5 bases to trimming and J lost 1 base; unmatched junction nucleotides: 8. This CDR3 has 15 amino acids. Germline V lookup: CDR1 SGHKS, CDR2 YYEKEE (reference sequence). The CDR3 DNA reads TGTGCCAGCAGGCGGGGGGCGGGAACGTCCTACGAGCAGTACTTC. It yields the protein CASRRGAGTSYEQYF.